This T cell receptor beta chain was profiled in a study of T cells expressing NK-cell markers (dated by TCRdb to about 2020). About the full investigation: Three sorted T-cell subsets (CD3+CD56+NKG2C+, CD3+CD56+NKG2C- and CD3+CD56-NKG2C+) from fewer than 10 donors had their TCR beta-chain repertoires profiled. The study sequenced eight donors, all healthy volunteers chosen at random: three men and five women. Seven of the eight sequenced donors were HCMV-seropositive and one was HCMV-seronegative. Sequencing of the libraries produced 2 x 150 bp reads on Illumina HiSeq 2000/2500, MiSeq or NextSeq. Paper-wide results and their limitations: Those dominant clonotypes were again the most abundant among CD3+CD56-NKG2C+ cells in a handful of donors, at roughly 28.3-65%. It remained unclear whether the expanded NKG2C-expressing T cell clones were specific for HCMV antigens. In a handful of donors, the dominant CD3+CD56+NKG2C+ clonotypes were found to rank among the top 10 CD8+ clonotypes and to make up about 1.0-7.5% of CD8+ T cells.

HCMV-specific IgG was detected in serum with a commercial ELISA kit to determine HCMV serostatus. Ficoll density gradient centrifugation was used to isolate peripheral blood mononuclear cells from blood. The CDR3 starts with the cysteine, ends with the phenylalanine, and has 16 residues. DNA was not recorded. Note on this clonotype: Its antigen remains unidentified.

Sequenced using an Illumina HiSeq 2000. TCR beta cDNA libraries were made by 5'RACE template switching that added a universal primer site and unique molecular identifiers. Synthesis of cDNA was primed from the TCR beta constant segment and was followed by two consecutive PCR amplification steps. The paper's data handling went like this. MIGEC was used to demultiplex reads and group reads by UMI, and MiTCR was used to assemble and quantify clonotypes. To exclude erroneous sequences, any TCR cDNA sequence not supported by at least two reads was discarded. The tcR package was used for downstream repertoire analysis, and clonotypes were matched between fractions using CDR3 nucleotide sequence together with V segment. VDJmatch was used to annotate antigen specificity against VDJdb, with one amino acid substitution in CDR3 permitted. TCRdb reprocessed the reads and provides one entry for every CDR3 protein sequence; no DNA is given. These V and J calls are TCRdb output, not the study's own analysis. The sample table on file contains 350,000 to 500,000 distinct CDR3 sequences. Of the sample, less than 7.5% falls within the top ten clones.

The rearranged segments are TRBV12-3 or TRBV12-4 and TRBJ2-5; TCRdb selects TRBD1, and the lack of DNA leaves this call unchecked. This receptor was obtained from a woman between 18 and 70 years old in good health. Sequences were obtained from blood T cells: a sorted CD56 or NKG2C T cell subset, CD4+ or CD8+ T cells, or bulk PBMC T cells (not recorded which). The CDR3 corresponds to CASSFVSKAPTETQYF.